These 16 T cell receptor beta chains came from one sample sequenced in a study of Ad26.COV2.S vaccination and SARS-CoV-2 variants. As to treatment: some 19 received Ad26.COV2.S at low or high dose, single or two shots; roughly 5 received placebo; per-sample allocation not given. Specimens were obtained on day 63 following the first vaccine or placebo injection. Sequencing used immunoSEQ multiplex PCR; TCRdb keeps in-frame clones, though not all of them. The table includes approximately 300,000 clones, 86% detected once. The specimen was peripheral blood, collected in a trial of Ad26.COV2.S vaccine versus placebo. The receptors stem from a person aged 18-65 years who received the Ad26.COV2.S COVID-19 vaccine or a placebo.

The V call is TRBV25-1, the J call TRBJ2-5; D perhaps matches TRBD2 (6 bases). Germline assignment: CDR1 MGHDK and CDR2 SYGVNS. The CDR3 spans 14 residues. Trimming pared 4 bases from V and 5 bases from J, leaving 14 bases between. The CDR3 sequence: CASSGERAGETQYF. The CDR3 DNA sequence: TGTGCCAGCAGTGGGGAGCGGGCAGGGGAGACCCAGTACTTC.

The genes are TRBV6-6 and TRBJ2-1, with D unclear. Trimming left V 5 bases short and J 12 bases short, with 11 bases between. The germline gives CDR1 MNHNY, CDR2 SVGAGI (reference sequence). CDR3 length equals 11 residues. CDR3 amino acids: CASSLGGGQFF. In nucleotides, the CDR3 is TGTGCCAGCAGTCTGGGCGGTGGGCAGTTCTTC.

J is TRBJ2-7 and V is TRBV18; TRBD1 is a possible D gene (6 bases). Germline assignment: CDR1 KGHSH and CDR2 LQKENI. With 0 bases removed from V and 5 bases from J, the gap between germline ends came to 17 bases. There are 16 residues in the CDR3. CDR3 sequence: CASSPPPGQGANEQYF. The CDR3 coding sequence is TGTGCCAGCTCACCACCCCCGGGACAAGGGGCTAACGAGCAGTACTTC.

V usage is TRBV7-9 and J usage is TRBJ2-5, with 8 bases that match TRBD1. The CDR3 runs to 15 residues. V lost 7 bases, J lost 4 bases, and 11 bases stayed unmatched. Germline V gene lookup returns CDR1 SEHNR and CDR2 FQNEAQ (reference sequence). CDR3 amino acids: CASNDRGTISETQYF. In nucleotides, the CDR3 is TGTGCCAGCAACGACAGGGGTACTATCTCAGAGACCCAGTACTTC.

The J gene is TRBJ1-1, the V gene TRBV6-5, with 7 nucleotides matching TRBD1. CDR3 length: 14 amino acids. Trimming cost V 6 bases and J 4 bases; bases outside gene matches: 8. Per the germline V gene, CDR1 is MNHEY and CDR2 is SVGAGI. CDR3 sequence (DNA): TGTGCCAGCAGGTCCTCAGGGGGAGGCACTGAAGCTTTCTTT. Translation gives CASRSSGGGTEAFF.

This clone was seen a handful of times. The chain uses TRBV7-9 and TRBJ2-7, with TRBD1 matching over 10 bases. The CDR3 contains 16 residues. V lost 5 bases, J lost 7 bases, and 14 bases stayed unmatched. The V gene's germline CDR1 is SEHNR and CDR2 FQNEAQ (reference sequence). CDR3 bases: TGTGCCAGCAGCACCCATCTGACAGGGGGCAGGGGGGAGCAGTACTTC. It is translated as CASSTHLTGGRGEQYF.

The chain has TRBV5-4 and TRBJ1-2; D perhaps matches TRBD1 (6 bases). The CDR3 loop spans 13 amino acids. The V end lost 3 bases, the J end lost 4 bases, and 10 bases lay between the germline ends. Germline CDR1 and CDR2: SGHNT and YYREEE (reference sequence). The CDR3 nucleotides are TGTGCCAGCAGCTCCGGGACAAGCTATGGCTACACCTTC. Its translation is CASSSGTSYGYTF.

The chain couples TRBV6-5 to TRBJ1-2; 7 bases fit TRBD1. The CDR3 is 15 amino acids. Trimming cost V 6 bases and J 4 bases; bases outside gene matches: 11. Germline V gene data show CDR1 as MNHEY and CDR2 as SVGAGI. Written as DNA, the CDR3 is TGTGCCAGCAGGGATACAGGGGCGGGAGGCTATGGCTACACCTTC. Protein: CASRDTGAGGYGYTF.

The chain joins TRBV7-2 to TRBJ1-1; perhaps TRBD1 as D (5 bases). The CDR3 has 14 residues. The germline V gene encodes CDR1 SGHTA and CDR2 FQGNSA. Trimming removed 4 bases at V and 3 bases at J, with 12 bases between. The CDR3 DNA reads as TGTGCCAGCAGCTCCCTACCAGGGTACACTGAAGCTTTCTTT. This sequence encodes CASSSLPGYTEAFF.

The CDR3 spells CASSRDNRGLTF. The CDR3 region has the DNA TGTGCCAGCAGCAGGGACAACCGGGGCCTCACCTTC. This chain links TRBV7-2 with TRBJ1-2; D possibly corresponds to TRBD1 (6 bases). V was clipped by 5 bases and J by 13 bases, with 17 bases between them. The CDR3 is made up of 12 amino acids. The germline V gene has CDR1 SGHTA and CDR2 FQGNSA. The variable domain in full, completed from reference TRBV7-2 and TRBJ1-2, reads GAGVSQSPSNKVTEKGKDVELRCDPISGHTALYWYRQSLGQGLEFLIYFQGNSAPDKSGLPSDRFSAERTGGSVSTLTIQRTQQEDSAVYLCASSRDNRGLTFGSGTRLTVV.

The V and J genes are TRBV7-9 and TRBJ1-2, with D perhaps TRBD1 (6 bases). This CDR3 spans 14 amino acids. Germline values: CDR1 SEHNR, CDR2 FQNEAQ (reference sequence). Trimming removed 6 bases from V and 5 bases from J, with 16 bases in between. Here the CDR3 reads CASRWDTQGYGYTF. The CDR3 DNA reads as TGTGCCAGCAGATGGGACACCCAGGGGTATGGCTACACCTTC.

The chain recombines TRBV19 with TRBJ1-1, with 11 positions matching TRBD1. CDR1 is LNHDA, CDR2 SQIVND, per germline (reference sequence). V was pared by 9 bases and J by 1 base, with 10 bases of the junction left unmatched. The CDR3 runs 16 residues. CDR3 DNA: TGTGCCAGCGCGGACAGGGGGCAGGGAAGGAACACTGAAGCTTTCTTT. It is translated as CASADRGQGRNTEAFF.

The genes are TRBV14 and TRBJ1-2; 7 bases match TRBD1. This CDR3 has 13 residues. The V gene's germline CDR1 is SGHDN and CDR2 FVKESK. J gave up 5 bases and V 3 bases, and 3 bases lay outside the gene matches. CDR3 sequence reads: CASSQRDRYGYTF. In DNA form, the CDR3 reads TGTGCCAGCAGCCAGCGGGACAGATATGGCTACACCTTC.

The CDR3 spells CATSDFSEDSSNEKLFF. Written as DNA, the CDR3 is TGTGCCACCAGTGATTTTAGTGAGGACAGTAGCAATGAAAAACTGTTTTTT. The chain links TRBV24-1 to TRBJ1-4, with D maybe TRBD1 (6 bases). The CDR3 has 17 residues. Germline loops: CDR1 KGHDR, CDR2 SFDVKD. V was pared by 1 base and J by 5 bases, with 16 bases between.

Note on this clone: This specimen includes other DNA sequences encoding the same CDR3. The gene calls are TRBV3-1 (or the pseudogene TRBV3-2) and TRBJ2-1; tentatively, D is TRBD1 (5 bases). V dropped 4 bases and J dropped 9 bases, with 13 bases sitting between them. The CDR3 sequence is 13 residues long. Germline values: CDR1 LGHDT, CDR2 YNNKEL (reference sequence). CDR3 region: CASSRQGSFEQFF. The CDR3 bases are TGTGCCAGCAGCCGCCAGGGTTCGTTTGAGCAGTTCTTC.

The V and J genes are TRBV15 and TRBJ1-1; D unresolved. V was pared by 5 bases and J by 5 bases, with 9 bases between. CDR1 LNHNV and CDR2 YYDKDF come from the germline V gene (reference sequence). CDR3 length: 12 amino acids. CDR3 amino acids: CATSPRETEAFF. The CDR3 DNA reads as TGTGCCACCAGCCCGCGGGAAACTGAAGCTTTCTTT.